The entry that follows covers one T cell receptor beta chain sequence. Its antigen is not known. The sample comes from a study of post-analysis software for immune sequencing data. Whole-study results and caveats: When patients were compared with controls, 4 or 5 TRBV segments were more frequent, TRBV5-6, TRBV5-1 and TRBV20-1 among them.

The ends lost 1 base at V and 8 bases at J; junction bases unmatched: 6. CDR1 DFQATT and CDR2 SNEGSKA come from the germline V gene (reference sequence). The CDR3 has 15 amino acids. Tagging with unique molecular identifiers was a feature of the TCR beta cDNA libraries. MiXCR was run by TCRdb on the PCR reads, yielding one entry per CDR3 protein. This table holds about 540,000 distinct CDR3 sequences, around 31% found once. The V gene is TRBV20-1, the J gene TRBJ1-4, with 11 bases lining up with TRBD1. The material sequenced was blood. This receptor was taken from a girl younger than 18 with multiple sclerosis. This CDR3 reads CSARVGQGAAEKLFF. CDR3 DNA: TGCAGTGCTAGAGTAGGACAGGGGGCCGCGGAAAAACTGTTTTTT.